The sequence of this T cell receptor (beta chain) was determined in a study of T cell responses to AZD1222 COVID-19 vaccine. The V gene lost 2 bases and the J gene lost 7 bases, with 6 bases spanning the gap. Germline V gene sequence: CDR1 GTSNPN, CDR2 SVGIG (reference sequence). This CDR3 has 11 residues. Clones were read by immunoSEQ multiplex PCR, and TCRdb kept only the in-frame ones, dropping some. The sample has about 86,000 clones, about nine tenths seen once. This TCR was sampled from an adult in good health. Sequencing used peripheral blood, obtained on day 0 of AZD1222 vaccination. This chain links TRBV30 with TRBJ2-1; D unclear. CDR3 sequence: CAWSLTNEQFF. DNA for the CDR3: TGTGCCTGGAGTTTAACAAATGAGCAGTTCTTC. The full variable domain, rest sourced from reference TRBV30 and TRBJ2-1, is SQTIHQWPATLVQPVGSPLSLECTVEGTSNPNLYWYRQAAGRGLQLLFYSVGIGQISSEVPQNLSASRPQDRQFILSSKKLLLSDSGFYLCAWSLTNEQFFGPGTRLTVL.